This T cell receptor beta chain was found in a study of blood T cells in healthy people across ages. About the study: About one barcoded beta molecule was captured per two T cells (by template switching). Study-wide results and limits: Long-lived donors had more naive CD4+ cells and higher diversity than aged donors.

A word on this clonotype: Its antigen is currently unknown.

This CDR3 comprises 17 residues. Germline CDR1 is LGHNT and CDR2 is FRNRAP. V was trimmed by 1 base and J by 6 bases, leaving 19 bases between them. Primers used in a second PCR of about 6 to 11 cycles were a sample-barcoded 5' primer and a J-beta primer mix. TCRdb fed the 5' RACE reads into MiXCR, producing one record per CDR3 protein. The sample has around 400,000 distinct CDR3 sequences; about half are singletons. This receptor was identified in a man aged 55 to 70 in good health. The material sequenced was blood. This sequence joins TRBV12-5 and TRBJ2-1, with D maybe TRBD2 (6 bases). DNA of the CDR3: TGTGCTAGTGGTTTGGCTGGACTACCCACAAATGGCAATGAGCAGTTCTTC. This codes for CASGLAGLPTNGNEQFF.